These 13 T cell receptor beta chains were all obtained from the same sample, sequenced in a study of T cell responses to AZD1222 COVID-19 vaccine. Clones were sequenced by immunoSEQ multiplex PCR, and TCRdb holds only the in-frame ones, with some missing. The table lists around 95,000 clones, about nine tenths of them singletons. Specimen: peripheral blood, collected on day 0 of AZD1222 vaccination. These receptors originate from an adult in good health.

The chain carries TRBV21-1 and TRBJ2-1; TRBD2, the D gene given by the table, was not confirmed from the DNA. TRBV21-1 is deemed a pseudogene. The CDR3 length is 17 residues. The CDR3 sequence is CASSKYEPSGSSNEQFF. CDR3 sequence (DNA): TGTGCCAGCAGCAAATACGAGCCGAGCGGGAGTTCCAATGAGCAGTTCTTC.

CDR3 in DNA: TGTGCCACCAGCAGAGATTCCGAGCAGTACTTC. This sequence encodes CATSRDSEQYF. The chain is built from TRBV15 and TRBJ2-7; D remains ambiguous. The CDR3 extends over 11 amino acids. The V gene's germline CDR1 is LNHNV and CDR2 YYDKDF (reference sequence). Deletions cut 0 bases from V and 6 bases from J, with 3 bases between. The whole variable domain, remainder taken from reference TRBV15 and TRBJ2-7, is DAMVIQNPRYQVTQFGKPVTLSCSQTLNHNVMYWYQQKSSQAPKLLFHYYDKDFNNEADTPDNFQSRRPNTSFCFLDIRSPGLGDTAMYLCATSRDSEQYFGPGTRLTVT.

The CDR3 loop is CSVGRTGTGELFF. CDR3 nucleotide sequence: TGCAGCGTCGGACGGACAGGTACCGGGGAGCTGTTTTTT. The V gene is TRBV29-1, the J gene TRBJ2-2, with TRBD1 matching 7 bases. Germline CDR1 is SQVTM and CDR2 is ANQGSEA. This CDR3 has 13 residues. After removal of 6 bases from V and 5 bases from J, the junction contained 6 bases not matched to a gene.

This clone was seen only once. The chain has TRBV21-1 and TRBJ1-4. TRBV21-1 corresponds to a pseudogene. There are 18 residues in the CDR3. CDR3: CASSKAGGLWRRGEKLFF. The CDR3 DNA sequence: TGTGCCAGCAGCAAAGCGGGGGGTTTATGGAGGCGTGGTGAAAAACTGTTTTTT.

The chain combines TRBV24-1 with TRBJ2-5; D may be TRBD1 (6 bases). Trimming left V 4 bases short and J 1 base short, with 12 bases between. CDR3 size: 15 residues. From germline, CDR1 is KGHDR and CDR2 SFDVKD. This CDR3 is CATSEVTGPQETQYF. CDR3 sequence (DNA): TGTGCCACCAGTGAGGTTACAGGGCCCCAAGAGACCCAGTACTTC.

The gene calls are TRBV9 and TRBJ2-1; 11 nucleotides match TRBD2. The germline gives CDR1 SGDLS, CDR2 YYNGEE. Germline trimming cut 0 bases from V and 3 bases from J; bases unmatched to any gene: 5. This CDR3 comprises 17 residues. CDR3 sequence (DNA): TGTGCCAGCAGCGTAGACAGCGGGACTAGCGGCTACAATGAGCAGTTCTTC. Its protein is CASSVDSGTSGYNEQFF. The whole variable domain, remainder taken from reference TRBV9 and TRBJ2-1, is DSGVTQTPKHLITATGQRVTLRCSPRSGDLSVYWYQQSLDQGLQFLIQYYNGEERAKGNILERFSAQQFPDLHSELNLSSLELGDSALYFCASSVDSGTSGYNEQFFGPGTRLTVL.

CDR3 loop: CSSGTGEGGELFF. The CDR3 DNA reads as TGCAGCTCCGGGACAGGGGAAGGCGGGGAGCTGTTTTTT. The chain employs TRBV29-1 and TRBJ2-2; 10 nucleotides line up with TRBD1. Germline CDR1 reads SQVTM; CDR2 reads ANQGSEA. The ends lost 8 bases at V and 7 bases at J; junction bases unmatched: 7. CDR3 length: 13 amino acids.

The chain recombines TRBV10-3 with TRBJ1-1; D gene unclear. V was clipped by 7 bases and J by 3 bases, with 12 bases between them. CDR1 ENHRY and CDR2 SYGVKD come from the germline V gene. There are 13 residues in the CDR3. The CDR3 DNA is TGTGCCATCACATTACAGAAGGACACTGAAGCTTTCTTT. Amino acid sequence: CAITLQKDTEAFF.

This sequence joins TRBV21-1 and TRBJ2-3; the table's D call TRBD2 went unverified against the DNA. TRBV21-1 is flagged as a pseudogene. CDR3 length equals 16 residues. In DNA, the CDR3 is TGTGCCAGGCTCCCCGTTAAGCGGGGAATCACAGATACGCAGTATTTT. It yields the protein CARLPVKRGITDTQYF.

The V and J genes are TRBV5-4 and TRBJ2-1; TRBD1 agrees at 9 bases. V trimming: 6 bases; J trimming: 5 bases; junction bases outside the gene matches: 9. Germline CDR1 is SGHNT and CDR2 is YYREEE (reference sequence). The CDR3 covers 15 residues. The CDR3 coding sequence is TGTGCCAGCAACCCGAGACAGGGGGGGAACAATGAGCAGTTCTTC. Translated: CASNPRQGGNNEQFF.

The CDR3 is CSVAGTEAFF. The CDR3 DNA reads TGCAGCGTTGCTGGCACTGAAGCTTTCTTT. V and J are TRBV29-1 and TRBJ1-1, with unresolved D. The germline gives CDR1 SQVTM, CDR2 ANQGSEA. Trimming removed 4 bases from V and 4 bases from J, with 4 bases in between. The CDR3 covers 10 residues.

CDR3 coding DNA: TGTGCCAGCAGCTTTTCTTGGACAGGGAAGAACACTGAAGCTTTCTTT. This codes for CASSFSWTGKNTEAFF. The V call is TRBV7-8, the J call TRBJ1-1; the match to TRBD1 covers 8 bases. The germline V gene encodes CDR1 SGHVS and CDR2 FQNEAQ. The CDR3 has 16 amino acids. The ends lost 3 bases at V and 1 base at J; junction bases unmatched: 7.

This chain uses TRBV2 with TRBJ1-1, with TRBD1 matching over 9 bases. This CDR3 comprises 16 residues. Trimming at V came to 2 bases and at J to 3 bases, leaving 7 bases not matched to a gene. Germline CDR1 and CDR2: SNHLY and FYNNEI. CDR3 DNA sequence: TGTGCCAGCAGTGAAATCTACAGGGGGCAGGACACTGAAGCTTTCTTT. Encoded protein: CASSEIYRGQDTEAFF.